This is a list of T cell receptor beta chains from one sample in a study of blood T cell repertoires in COVID-19. Profiling relied on immunoSEQ multiplex PCR, and the TCRdb table lists in-frame clones only, not all of them. The table records about 80,000 clones, around 91% of them present only once. Sequenced input: peripheral blood. The receptor source for this set is a man aged 65 to 79 with active or convalescent COVID-19. CDR3s leave out the opening cysteine and the closing phenylalanine or tryptophan.

J gene: TRBJ1-6; V gene: TRBV5-1; CDR3 protein: ASSLEGLINSPLH
J gene: TRBJ1-2; V gene: TRBV7-2; CDR3 protein: ASSAVGAGGYGYT
J gene: TRBJ1-2; V gene: TRBV28; CDR3 protein: ASITGQAGGYT
J gene: TRBJ2-7; V gene: TRBV5-1; CDR3 protein: ASSLTQGYEQY
J gene: TRBJ1-4; V gene: TRBV19; CDR3 protein: ASSVTDDNEKLF
J gene: TRBJ2-4; V gene: TRBV19; CDR3 protein: ASSRGTSGLIGNIQY
J gene: TRBJ1-3; V gene: TRBV10-3; CDR3 protein: ATGSTGGTGNTIY
J gene: TRBJ1-5; V gene: TRBV27; CDR3 protein: ASSFGGSNQPQH
J gene: TRBJ2-3; V gene: TRBV27; CDR3 protein: ASTDKLRGGPTDTQY
J gene: TRBJ2-2; V gene: TRBV6-1; CDR3 protein: ASSEAGGHTGELF
J gene: TRBJ1-1; V gene: TRBV18; CDR3 protein: ASSLKFGGDTEAF
J gene: TRBJ1-1; V gene: TRBV12-3/TRBV12-4; CDR3 protein: ASSFGGPTEAF
J gene: TRBJ2-7; V gene: TRBV6-5; CDR3 protein: ASTRGQMLEQY
J gene: TRBJ1-1; V gene: TRBV2; CDR3 protein: ASRDRVNTEAF
J gene: TRBJ2-5; V gene: TRBV4-3; CDR3 protein: ASSQEGLAGEEETQY
J gene: TRBJ1-2; V gene: TRBV28; CDR3 protein: ASSPPGDRGGYT
J gene: TRBJ2-1; V gene: TRBV7-3; CDR3 protein: ASSLLAGSYNEQF
J gene: TRBJ2-4; V gene: TRBV20-1; CDR3 protein: SASSRGENIQY
J gene: TRBJ1-2; V gene: TRBV18; CDR3 protein: ASSFGQGAPYGYT
J gene: TRBJ1-2; V gene: TRBV2; CDR3 protein: ASSEAPAGGGYGYT
J gene: TRBJ1-5; V gene: TRBV20-1; CDR3 protein: SASRGTGGQPQH
J gene: TRBJ1-4; V gene: TRBV24-1; CDR3 protein: ATSRGQALFNEKLF